This TCR beta chain was sequenced for a study of beta chain features in type 1 diabetes. A note on this clone: The antigen remains undetermined.

V shed 3 bases and J shed 13 bases, with 10 bases lying between them. There are 11 residues in the CDR3. Germline loops: CDR1 SNHLY, CDR2 FYNNEI. Overall study findings and caveats: Sequencing the cDNA could make cells with high TCR expression show up more than they should. A possible short-template PCR bias applies equally to patients and controls. For TCRB rearrangement, an influence of HLA type remained unresolved here.

Expressed TCRB transcripts were sequenced after all isolated RNA was converted to cDNA. Generated by immunoSEQ multiplex PCR, the TCRdb table keeps only in-frame clones and is missing some. The table lists 200,000 to 250,000 clones, about 9.3% of them singletons, with 0.03% to 0.04% in the top ten. The chain carries TRBV2 and TRBJ2-1; D possibly corresponds to TRBD2 (5 bases). This sequence was found in a woman aged 18 to 35 in good health. Sequencing was carried out using naive CD4+ T cells from blood. The CDR3 here is CASSDGIPQFF. CDR3 DNA sequence: TGTGCCAGCAGTGACGGGATACCCCAGTTCTTC.